Listed below are T cell receptor beta chains from one sample, sequenced in a study of T cells in Graves' hyperthyroidism and ophthalmopathy. TCRdb recomputed calls from the multiplex PCR reads with MiXCR, one row per CDR3 protein. The sample records over 250,000 distinct CDR3 sequences, approximately 15% being singletons. Sequencing input: blood. These receptors were taken from a woman aged 40 to 55 with Graves' ophthalmopathy. Each CDR3 is given with its conserved first and last residue. The D gene is left open where the match is weak. Expanded clones get a size class; other rows say once, few or many, or leave the size out.

v_gene	j_gene	d_gene	abundance	CDR3nt	CDR3aa
TRBV20-1	TRBJ2-7	.	many	TGCAGTGCTAGAGACAGACGACAGGTCTCCTACGAGCAGTACTTC	CSARDRRQVSYEQYF
TRBV20-1	TRBJ1-5	.	.	TGCAGTGCTCCCGGACAGAGCAATCAGCCCCAGCATTTT	CSAPGQSNQPQHF
TRBV20-1	TRBJ1-2	.	many	TGCAGTGCGGCCACCATGCGACAGGCGGCGGGCTACACCTTC	CSAATMRQAAGYTF
TRBV3-1	TRBJ2-1	.	.	TGTGCCAGCAGCGACCGGTTCGGGAGCTCCTACAATGAGCAGTTCTTC	CASSDRFGSSYNEQFF
TRBV29-1	TRBJ2-6	.	many	TGCAGCGTTACCTCGGGAACTCCAGCGGCTGGGGCCAACGTCCTGACTTTC	CSVTSGTPAAGANVLTF
TRBV7-8	TRBJ2-7	.	many	TGTGCCAGCCGCCCCCCTGGCGGGCTAGCCTACGAGCAGTACTTC	CASRPPGGLAYEQYF
TRBV3-1	TRBJ1-1	TRBD1	many	TGTGCCAGCAGCCAGGGACAGGGACAGGGAGCTTTCTTT	CASSQGQGQGAFF
TRBV18	TRBJ2-1	TRBD2	many	TGTGCCAGCTCACGTTCCGGGACTAGCGGGCCTGAGCAGTTCTTC	CASSRSGTSGPEQFF
TRBV29-1	TRBJ1-2	TRBD1	many	TGCAGCGTTGACAGGGGGTATGGCTACACCTTC	CSVDRGYGYTF
TRBV19	TRBJ1-3	.	.	TGTGCCAGTAGTATTCCCATCCAATCTGGAAACACCATATATTTT	CASSIPIQSGNTIYF
TRBV12-3/TRBV12-4	TRBJ2-1	TRBD2	many	TGTGCCAGCAGACGGGGGGGCCTCTACAATGAGCAGTTCTTC	CASRRGGLYNEQFF
TRBV11-1	TRBJ2-2	.	few	TGTGCCAGCAGCTTTAGCGCTGGAGGCCGTGGGGAGCTGTTTTTT	CASSFSAGGRGELFF
TRBV10-2	TRBJ2-7	.	few	TGCGCCAGCAGTGTGGAGGGCGAGCAGTACTTC	CASSVEGEQYF
TRBV4-1	TRBJ2-2	.	few	TGCGCCAGCAGCCAAGAGGACCTTCTAGTCGTCGCCGGGGAGCTGTTTTTT	CASSQEDLLVVAGELFF
TRBV10-3	TRBJ1-5	.	.	TGTGCCATCAGGGGACACAATAGCAATCAGCCCCAGCATTTT	CAIRGHNSNQPQHF
TRBV20-1	TRBJ2-3	TRBD2	.	TGCAGTGCTAGAGGACTAGCGGGGGGGGTCGCAGATACGCAGTATTTT	CSARGLAGGVADTQYF
TRBV5-1	TRBJ2-3	.	few	TGCGCCAGCAGCAGTTACGGGGCGGATACGCAGTATTTT	CASSSYGADTQYF
TRBV11-3	TRBJ2-1	.	.	TGTGCCAGCAGCCGCCCCCCTAGCTCCTACAATGAGCAGTTCTTC	CASSRPPSSYNEQFF
TRBV5-1	TRBJ2-3	TRBD2	many	TGCGCCAGCAGCTTGGATGGCGGGGGGATAGCAGATACGCAGTATTTT	CASSLDGGGIADTQYF
TRBV12-3/TRBV12-4	TRBJ2-3	TRBD2	many	TGTGCCAGCAGTTTAAGGCGGGGGGGGACAGATACGCAGTATTTT	CASSLRRGGTDTQYF
TRBV11-2	TRBJ2-5	TRBD1	few	TGTGCCAGCAGCTTAGAACAGGGGGCCCAGTACTTC	CASSLEQGAQYF
TRBV2	TRBJ1-5	.	many	TGTGCCAGCAGTGTCTATTACGTCAATCAGCCCCAGCATTTT	CASSVYYVNQPQHF
TRBV20-1	TRBJ1-1	TRBD1	.	TGCAGTGCCTCAAGGACAGGGGACACTGAAGCTTTCTTT	CSASRTGDTEAFF